The rows below give T cell receptor beta chains drawn from one sample of a study of control samples from healthy donors and cancer patients. Sequenced by immunoSEQ multiplex PCR; TCRdb stores in-frame clones only, minus some. The sample lists about 180,000 clones; 94% were seen once. Sequences were obtained from blood. The receptor set was obtained from a woman aged 18-35 years in good health. Both conserved end residues are trimmed from each CDR3.

J,V,CDR3
TRBJ1-1,TRBV9,ASSFPLEGLNTEAF
TRBJ2-5,TRBV4-2,ASSQDRSETQY
TRBJ2-7,TRBV15,ATSRELGTYEQY
TRBJ2-7,TRBV28,ASSPLTYEQY
TRBJ1-3,TRBV15,ATSLGGSGNTIY
TRBJ1-4,TRBV28,ASTEGIQNEKLF
TRBJ1-5,TRBV6-1,ASSDRTGTGRQPQH
TRBJ2-1,TRBV19,ASSPLPGTSGKNEQF
TRBJ2-7,TRBV7-2,ASSLAPGGSSYEQY
TRBJ1-4,TRBV28,ASSEPGGTNEKLF
TRBJ1-6,TRBV5-4,ASSLGQTANGSPLH
TRBJ2-7,TRBV6-1,ASSEAVQYEQY
TRBJ2-3,TRBV7-8,ASSLYSSSTDTQY
TRBJ2-3,TRBV19,ASSILGGTDTQY
TRBJ1-3,TRBV7-9,ASSLGTGLRTIY
TRBJ2-6,TRBV27,ASSPSGFGANVLT
TRBJ1-2,TRBV5-1,ASRGGQGGYT
TRBJ2-7,TRBV19,ASSPLPQSSSYEQY
TRBJ1-6,TRBV28,ASSLGRGSSPLH
TRBJ2-3,TRBV20-1,SASLAGEVWTDTQY
TRBJ2-7,TRBV18,ASSPSGDEQY
TRBJ1-5,TRBV10-2,ASRNGQGLSNQPQH